A selection of T cell receptor beta chains follows, all from one sample in a study of blood T cell repertoires in COVID-19. Sequencing used immunoSEQ multiplex PCR; TCRdb keeps in-frame clones, though not all of them. The data show 130,000 to 150,000 clones, approximately 80% seen once. The sample consisted of peripheral blood. The receptors stem from a man in his sixties or seventies who had recovered from COVID-19. Each CDR3 is given with its conserved first and last residue. Fields, in order: clone size, J gene, D gene, V gene, CDR3 DNA, CDR3 protein. D genes are given only for firm matches. Rows may omit the clone size; those that give it use once, few, many or a size class.

size: .; J: TRBJ1-2; D: .; V: TRBV10-3; DNA: TGTGCCATCAGTGAGGGGGGGGCCCCTAACTATGGCTACACCTTC; CDR3: CAISEGGAPNYGYTF
size: medium-sized; J: TRBJ1-2; D: TRBD1; V: TRBV6-5; DNA: TGTGCCAGCAGTCCTGCAGGGGGCTCGGGTGGCTACACCTTC; CDR3: CASSPAGGSGGYTF
size: many; J: TRBJ2-7; D: TRBD1; V: TRBV7-9; DNA: TGTGCCAGCAGCTTAGCGCTAGGGACAGGACTGGACGAGCAGTACTTC; CDR3: CASSLALGTGLDEQYF
size: .; J: TRBJ2-7; D: TRBD1; V: TRBV19; DNA: TGTGCCAGTAGTGCTCGGACCGGGACAGGGGGCACCGAGCAGTACTTC; CDR3: CASSARTGTGGTEQYF
size: .; J: TRBJ2-2; D: .; V: TRBV4-1; DNA: TGCGCCAGCAGCCAAGAAACGCCCCCAGTGAACACCGGGGAGCTGTTTTTT; CDR3: CASSQETPPVNTGELFF
size: .; J: TRBJ2-7; D: TRBD1; V: TRBV11-2; DNA: TGTGCCAGCAGTGAAACGACGACAGGGAAGGGCCGCGAGCAGTACTTC; CDR3: CASSETTTGKGREQYF
size: .; J: TRBJ2-3; D: TRBD1; V: TRBV5-5; DNA: TGTGCCAGCAGCCCGAACACAGGGGCGGGAGATACGCAGTATTTT; CDR3: CASSPNTGAGDTQYF
size: .; J: TRBJ1-1; D: .; V: TRBV5-5; DNA: TGTGCCAGCAGCTTTGGCCGGGGCACTGAAGCTTTCTTT; CDR3: CASSFGRGTEAFF
size: .; J: TRBJ1-3; D: .; V: TRBV29-1; DNA: TGCAGCGTTGAAGGGCACCCTGGAAACACCATATATTTT; CDR3: CSVEGHPGNTIYF
size: .; J: TRBJ2-5; D: TRBD1; V: TRBV30; DNA: TGTGCCTCAAAGGCGAAAGGGGGCACCCGACAAGAGACCCAGTACTTC; CDR3: CASKAKGGTRQETQYF
size: .; J: TRBJ2-7; D: .; V: TRBV10-3; DNA: TGTGCCATCGGGGAAGGGGGTAGTGGCTACGAGCAGTACTTC; CDR3: CAIGEGGSGYEQYF
size: few; J: TRBJ2-1; D: .; V: TRBV20-1; DNA: TGCAGTGCTAGTCCCCGAGGGAGGGGGAACAATGAGCAGTTCTTC; CDR3: CSASPRGRGNNEQFF
size: .; J: TRBJ1-1; D: .; V: TRBV5-1; DNA: TGCGCCAGCAGCTTGGGCGGGGACACTGAAGCTTTCTTT; CDR3: CASSLGGDTEAFF
size: .; J: TRBJ2-2; D: .; V: TRBV9; DNA: TGTGCCAGCAGCGTAGGAAGAGCGATTATCACGAACACCGGGGAGCTGTTTTTT; CDR3: CASSVGRAIITNTGELFF
size: .; J: TRBJ2-3; D: TRBD2; V: TRBV4-2; DNA: TGTGCCAGCAGCCAGCGGGCTAGCGGGAGGGGAGGGGCAGATACGCAGTATTTT; CDR3: CASSQRASGRGGADTQYF
size: .; J: TRBJ2-1; D: .; V: TRBV19; DNA: TGTGCCAGTAGTCCTCAGGGGCGGAATGAGCAGTTCTTC; CDR3: CASSPQGRNEQFF
size: .; J: TRBJ1-6; D: TRBD1; V: TRBV30; DNA: TGTGCCTCCACAGGGGAGTATAATTCACCCCTCCACTTT; CDR3: CASTGEYNSPLHF
size: .; J: TRBJ1-6; D: .; V: TRBV11-2; DNA: TGTGCCAGCAGCTCCGGAATACGGGGTTCACCCCTCCACTTT; CDR3: CASSSGIRGSPLHF
size: .; J: TRBJ1-1; D: .; V: TRBV2; DNA: TGTGCCAGCAGGGGGTGGCTCCAGGGAAGGGCGAACACTGAAGCTTTCTTT; CDR3: CASRGWLQGRANTEAFF
size: few; J: TRBJ1-2; D: TRBD1; V: TRBV3-1/TRBV3-2; DNA: TGTGCCAGCAGCCAAGCTTACCTCCGGGACAGGGGCTACACCTTC; CDR3: CASSQAYLRDRGYTF
size: .; J: TRBJ2-4; D: TRBD2; V: TRBV5-1; DNA: TGCGCCAGCAGCTTTTTTAGCGGGAGTGGGATTCAGTACTTC; CDR3: CASSFFSGSGIQYF
size: once; J: TRBJ2-7; D: .; V: TRBV7-8; DNA: TGTGCCAGCAGCTTATTAAACAGCCCCTACGAGCAGTACTTC; CDR3: CASSLLNSPYEQYF
size: few; J: TRBJ2-3; D: .; V: TRBV11-3; DNA: TGTGCCAGCAGCTTAGTAGCGGACGGAGATACGCAGTATTTT; CDR3: CASSLVADGDTQYF
size: .; J: TRBJ1-1; D: .; V: TRBV30; DNA: TGTGCCTGGGGAGGACAGACGAACACTGAAGCTTTCTTT; CDR3: CAWGGQTNTEAFF
size: .; J: TRBJ2-5; D: TRBD1; V: TRBV2; DNA: TGTGCCACCGAGACAGGGAGCCAAGAGACCCAGTACTTC; CDR3: CATETGSQETQYF
size: .; J: TRBJ2-3; D: TRBD1; V: TRBV9; DNA: TGTGCCAGCAGCGTAGGACAGGGGGCTTGGACAGATACGCAGTATTTT; CDR3: CASSVGQGAWTDTQYF
size: .; J: TRBJ2-3; D: TRBD2; V: TRBV7-6; DNA: TGTGCCAGCAGCTCGATCAAGCGGGAGACAGATACGCAGTATTTT; CDR3: CASSSIKRETDTQYF
size: .; J: TRBJ2-7; D: TRBD2; V: TRBV15; DNA: TGTGCCACCAGCCTGGGACTAGCGCAAACCTACGAGCAGTACTTC; CDR3: CATSLGLAQTYEQYF
size: .; J: TRBJ2-3; D: .; V: TRBV6-2/TRBV6-3; DNA: TGTGCCAGCAGTCCCTACCTAGCTAGCACAGATACGCAGTATTTT; CDR3: CASSPYLASTDTQYF
size: once; J: TRBJ2-1; D: TRBD2; V: TRBV7-9; DNA: TGTGCCAGCAGCTTCGGACTAGCGGGAGATGAGCAGTTCTTC; CDR3: CASSFGLAGDEQFF
size: .; J: TRBJ2-7; D: .; V: TRBV5-1; DNA: TGCGCCAGCAGCTTTGCTAGCGTACCCTACGAGCAGTACTTC; CDR3: CASSFASVPYEQYF
size: .; J: TRBJ1-4; D: .; V: TRBV4-1; DNA: TGCGCCAGCAGCCAAGATGAGACACCCTCAACTAATGAAAAACTGTTTTTT; CDR3: CASSQDETPSTNEKLFF